This paragraph covers one T cell receptor (beta chain) sequence. Its matching antigen is unknown. At one boundary the junction diverges from the germline segment, which might be a read error. This entry comes from a study of tumor-infiltrating lymphocytes in primary liver carcinoma. Across the study: Patients included men and women of 30 to 69 years.

Overall study results and limits: Blood trailed tumors significantly in top-250-clone fraction (p = 0.039). About 7-25% of top clones, no more, were shared by all five regions.

CDR3 size: 16 residues. Per germline, CDR1 SGHVS and CDR2 FQNEAQ. It was from around 20-30 mg of unsorted bulk tissue that RNA and DNA were co-extracted. None of the patients had received treatment, and all had chronic HBV infection. TCR beta cDNA was prepared out of roughly 450 ng total RNA by means of a constant-region primer. It was through three nested multiplex PCR rounds of slightly modified ARM-PCR that TCR beta libraries arose. TRBV1-TRBV30 forward primers paired with a C-beta reverse primer were used in the first two PCR rounds, which ran roughly 11 cycles each. TCRdb passed the multiplex PCR reads through MiXCR, listing each CDR3 protein once. The table includes about 23,000 distinct CDR3 sequences, roughly three quarters detected once.

J is TRBJ1-2 and V is TRBV7-8, with 11 nucleotides matching TRBD1. Source material: liver tumor tissue from sampling region 5. Subset noted: tumor region T5, tumor centre. The sequence was obtained from a woman in her twenties or thirties with primary liver carcinoma and hepatitis B virus infection. The CDR3, as DNA: TGTGCCAGCAGCTTCGAAGGGACAGGGGGTGGCTATAACTACACCTTT. Residues: CASSFEGTGGGYNYTF.